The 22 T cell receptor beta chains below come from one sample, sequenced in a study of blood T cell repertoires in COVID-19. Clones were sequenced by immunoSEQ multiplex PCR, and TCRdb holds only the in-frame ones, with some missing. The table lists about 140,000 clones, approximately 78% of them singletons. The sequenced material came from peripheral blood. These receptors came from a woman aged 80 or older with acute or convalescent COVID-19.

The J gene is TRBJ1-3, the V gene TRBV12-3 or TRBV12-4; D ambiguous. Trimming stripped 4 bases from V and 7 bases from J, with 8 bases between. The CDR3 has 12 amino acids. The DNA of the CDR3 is TGTGCCAGCAGTTCCGACGGGAACACCATATATTTT. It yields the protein CASSSDGNTIYF.

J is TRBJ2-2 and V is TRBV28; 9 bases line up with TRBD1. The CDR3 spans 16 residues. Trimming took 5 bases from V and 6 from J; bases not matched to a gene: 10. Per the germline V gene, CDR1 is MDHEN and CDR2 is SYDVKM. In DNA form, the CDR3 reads TGTGCCAGCAGTCAGCCGGGACAGGGAATGGCCGGGGAGCTGTTTTTT. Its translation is CASSQPGQGMAGELFF.

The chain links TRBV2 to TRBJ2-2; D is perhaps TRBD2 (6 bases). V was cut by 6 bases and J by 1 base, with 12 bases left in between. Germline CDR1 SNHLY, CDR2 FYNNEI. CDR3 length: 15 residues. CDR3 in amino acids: CASRGTSGNTGELFF. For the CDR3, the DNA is TGTGCCAGCAGAGGGACTTCTGGGAACACCGGGGAGCTGTTTTTT.

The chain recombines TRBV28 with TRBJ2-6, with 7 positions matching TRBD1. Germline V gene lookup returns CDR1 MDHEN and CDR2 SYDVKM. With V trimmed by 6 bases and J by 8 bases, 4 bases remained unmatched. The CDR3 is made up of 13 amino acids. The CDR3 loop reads CASSQTGSNVLTF. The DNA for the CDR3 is TGTGCCAGCAGCCAGACAGGGTCCAACGTCCTGACTTTC.

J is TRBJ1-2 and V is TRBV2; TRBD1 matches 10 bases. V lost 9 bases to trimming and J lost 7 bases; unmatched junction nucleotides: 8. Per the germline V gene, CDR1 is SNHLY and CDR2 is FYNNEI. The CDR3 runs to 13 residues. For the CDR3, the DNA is TGTGCCAGAACAGAAGGGACAGGGGTTGGCTACACCTTC. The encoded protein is CARTEGTGVGYTF. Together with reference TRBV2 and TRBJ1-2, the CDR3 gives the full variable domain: EPEVTQTPSHQVTQMGQEVILRCVPISNHLYFYWYRQILGQKVEFLVSFYNNEISEKSEIFDDQFSVERPDGSNFTLKIRSTKLEDSAMYFCARTEGTGVGYTFGSGTRLTVV.

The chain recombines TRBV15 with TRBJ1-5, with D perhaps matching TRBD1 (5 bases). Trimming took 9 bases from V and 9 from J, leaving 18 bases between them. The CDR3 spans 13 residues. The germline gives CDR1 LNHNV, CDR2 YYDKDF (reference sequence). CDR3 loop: CATGPRHPGPQHF. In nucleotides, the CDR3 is TGTGCCACGGGGCCTCGGCATCCCGGGCCCCAGCATTTT.

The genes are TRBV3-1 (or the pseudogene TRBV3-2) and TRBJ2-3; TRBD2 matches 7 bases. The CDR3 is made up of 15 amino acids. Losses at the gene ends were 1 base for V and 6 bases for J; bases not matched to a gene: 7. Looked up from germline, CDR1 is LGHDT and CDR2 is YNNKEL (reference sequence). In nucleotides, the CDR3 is TGTGCCAGCAGCCAAGGGAGCGGGATCTGGGATACGCAGTATTTT. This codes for CASSQGSGIWDTQYF.

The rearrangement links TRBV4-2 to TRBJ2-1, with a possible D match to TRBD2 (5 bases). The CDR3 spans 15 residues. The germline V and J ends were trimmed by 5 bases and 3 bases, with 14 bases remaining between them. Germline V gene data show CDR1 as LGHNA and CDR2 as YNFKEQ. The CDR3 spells CASSLDPTNYNEQFF. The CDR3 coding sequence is TGTGCCAGCAGCTTAGACCCGACTAACTACAATGAGCAGTTCTTC.

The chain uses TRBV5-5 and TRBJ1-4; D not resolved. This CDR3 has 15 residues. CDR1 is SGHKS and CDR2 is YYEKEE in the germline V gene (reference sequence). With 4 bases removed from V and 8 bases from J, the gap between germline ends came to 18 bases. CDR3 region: CASSISPGGGEKLFF. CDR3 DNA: TGTGCCAGCAGCATCTCCCCTGGTGGAGGCGAAAAACTGTTTTTT.

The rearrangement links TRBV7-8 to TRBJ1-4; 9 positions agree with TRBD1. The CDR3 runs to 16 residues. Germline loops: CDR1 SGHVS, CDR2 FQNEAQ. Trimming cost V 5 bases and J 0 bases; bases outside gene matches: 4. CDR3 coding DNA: TGTGCCAGCAGCCGAAGGGACAGGGCAACTAATGAAAAACTGTTTTTT. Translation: CASSRRDRATNEKLFF.

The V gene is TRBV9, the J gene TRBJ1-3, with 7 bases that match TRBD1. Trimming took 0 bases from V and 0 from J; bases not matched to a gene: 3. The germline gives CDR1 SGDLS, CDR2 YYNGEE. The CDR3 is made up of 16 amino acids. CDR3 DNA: TGTGCCAGCAGCGTAGTTGGGACAGCCTCTGGAAACACCATATATTTT. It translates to CASSVVGTASGNTIYF.

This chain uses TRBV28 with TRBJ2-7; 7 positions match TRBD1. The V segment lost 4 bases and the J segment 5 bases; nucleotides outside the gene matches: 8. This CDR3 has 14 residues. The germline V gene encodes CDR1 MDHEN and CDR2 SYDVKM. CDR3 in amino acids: CASSSPPTGNEQYF. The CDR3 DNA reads TGTGCCAGCAGTTCCCCCCCGACAGGGAACGAGCAGTACTTC.

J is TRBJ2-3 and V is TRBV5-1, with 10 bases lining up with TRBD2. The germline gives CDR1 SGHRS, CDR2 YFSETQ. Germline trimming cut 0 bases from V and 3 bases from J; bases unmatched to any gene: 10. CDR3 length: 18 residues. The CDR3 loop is CASSLVPSSGGATDTQYF. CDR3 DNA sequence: TGCGCCAGCAGCTTGGTCCCCTCAAGCGGGGGGGCAACAGATACGCAGTATTTT.

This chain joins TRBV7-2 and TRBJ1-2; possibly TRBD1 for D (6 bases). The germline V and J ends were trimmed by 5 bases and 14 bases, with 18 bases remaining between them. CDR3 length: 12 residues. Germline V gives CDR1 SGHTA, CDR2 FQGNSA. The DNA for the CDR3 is TGTGCCAGCAGCGCCACACAGGGCATCTTTACCTTC. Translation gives CASSATQGIFTF.

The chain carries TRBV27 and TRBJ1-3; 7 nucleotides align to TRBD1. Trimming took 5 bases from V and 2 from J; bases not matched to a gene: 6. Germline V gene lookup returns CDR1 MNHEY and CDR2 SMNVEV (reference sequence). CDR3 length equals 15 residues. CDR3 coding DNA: TGTGCCAGCAGTCGAACGACAGGGACTGGAAACACCATATATTTT. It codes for CASSRTTGTGNTIYF.

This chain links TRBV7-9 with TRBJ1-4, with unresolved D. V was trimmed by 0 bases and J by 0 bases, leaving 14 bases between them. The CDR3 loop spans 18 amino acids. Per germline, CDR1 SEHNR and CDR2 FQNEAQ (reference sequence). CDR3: CASSLALTETATNEKLFF. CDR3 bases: TGTGCCAGCAGCTTAGCGCTAACAGAAACTGCAACTAATGAAAAACTGTTTTTT.

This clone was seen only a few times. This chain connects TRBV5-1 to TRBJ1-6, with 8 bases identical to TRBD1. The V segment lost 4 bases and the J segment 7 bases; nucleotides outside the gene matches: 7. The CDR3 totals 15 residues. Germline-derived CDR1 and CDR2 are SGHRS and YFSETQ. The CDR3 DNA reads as TGCGCCAGCAGCGTAGGACAGGGTTTGAATTCACCCCTCCACTTT. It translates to CASSVGQGLNSPLHF.

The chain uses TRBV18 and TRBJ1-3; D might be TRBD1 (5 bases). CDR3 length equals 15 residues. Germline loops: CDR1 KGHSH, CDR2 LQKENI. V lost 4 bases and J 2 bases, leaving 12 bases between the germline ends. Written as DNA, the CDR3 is TGTGCCAGCTCACGGACGGGGGGAACTGGAAACACCATATATTTT. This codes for CASSRTGGTGNTIYF.

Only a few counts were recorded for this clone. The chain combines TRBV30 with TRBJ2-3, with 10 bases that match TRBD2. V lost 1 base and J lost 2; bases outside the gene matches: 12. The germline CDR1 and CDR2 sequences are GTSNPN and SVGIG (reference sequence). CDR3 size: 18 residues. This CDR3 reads CAWSGLAGVSRATDTQYF. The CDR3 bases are TGTGCCTGGAGTGGGCTAGCGGGAGTTTCGAGGGCCACAGATACGCAGTATTTT.

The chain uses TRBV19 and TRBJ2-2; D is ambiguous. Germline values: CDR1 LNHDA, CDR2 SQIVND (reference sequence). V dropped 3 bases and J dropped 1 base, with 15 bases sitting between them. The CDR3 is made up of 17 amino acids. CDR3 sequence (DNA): TGTGCCAGTAGTATTCTAACAGCCTGGCGGAACACCGGGGAGCTGTTTTTT. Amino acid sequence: CASSILTAWRNTGELFF.

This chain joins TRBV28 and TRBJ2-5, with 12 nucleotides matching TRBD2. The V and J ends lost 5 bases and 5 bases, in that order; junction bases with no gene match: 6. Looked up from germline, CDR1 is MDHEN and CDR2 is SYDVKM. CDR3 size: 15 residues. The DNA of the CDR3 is TGTGCCAGCAGTGACTCTCTAGCGGGAGGGGAGACCCAGTACTTC. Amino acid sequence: CASSDSLAGGETQYF.

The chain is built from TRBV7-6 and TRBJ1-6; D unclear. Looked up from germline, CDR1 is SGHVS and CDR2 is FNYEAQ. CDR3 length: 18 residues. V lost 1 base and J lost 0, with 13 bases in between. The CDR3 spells CASSLESRVSSYNSPLHF. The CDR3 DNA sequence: TGTGCCAGCAGCTTAGAGTCGAGGGTGAGCTCCTATAATTCACCCCTCCACTTT.